The 31 T cell receptor beta chains in this list originate from one sample, sequenced in a study of shared clonotypes between healthy human individuals. Method: immunoSEQ multiplex PCR; TCRdb's copy keeps in-frame clones and lacks some. The sample yields around 2,000,000 clones, under 95% seen once. Cells designated naive CD8 were CD45RO-negative and were positively selected for CCR7, with terminally differentiated effector memory CD45RA+ cells excluded. The sequenced sample consisted of naive CD8+ T cells from PBMCs. Receptors were obtained from a young man in good health. Some clones in this sample may be carry-over from other donors' samples.

The genes are TRBV10-2 and TRBJ2-7, with 7 bases matching TRBD1. V dropped 0 bases and J dropped 5; count of bases not matched to a gene: 1. The V gene's germline CDR1 is WSHSY and CDR2 SAAADI. The CDR3 has 13 residues. This chain's CDR3 is CASSESTGNEQYF. The CDR3 DNA sequence: TGCGCCAGCAGTGAGTCGACAGGGAACGAGCAGTACTTC.

This chain uses TRBV7-9 with TRBJ1-6; the D is unclear. V was pared by 4 bases and J by 13 bases, with 5 bases between. CDR1 SEHNR and CDR2 FQNEAQ come from the germline V gene (reference sequence). The CDR3 spans 10 residues. The CDR3 here is CASSSGPLHF. The CDR3 DNA sequence: TGTGCCAGCAGCTCCGGCCCCCTCCACTTT.

Of note for this clone: This CDR3 is also generated by other DNA sequences in the sample. The rearrangement uses TRBV19 and TRBJ2-7; unclear D gene. This CDR3 is 13 amino acids long. CDR1 LNHDA and CDR2 SQIVND come from the germline V gene (reference sequence). Trimming cost V 5 bases and J 2 bases, with 10 bases left between them. CDR3 sequence reads: CASSPRTAYEQYF. CDR3 nucleotides: TGTGCCAGTAGTCCCCGTACGGCCTACGAGCAGTACTTC.

The genes are TRBV6-1 and TRBJ2-3; D may be TRBD1 (6 bases). The CDR3 spans 15 residues. The V gene's germline CDR1 is MNHNS and CDR2 SASEGT. Trimming removed 6 bases from V and 3 bases from J, with 16 bases in between. CDR3 in amino acids: CASSLGQGITDTQYF. The CDR3 DNA is TGTGCCAGCAGCCTGGGACAAGGAATAACAGATACGCAGTATTTT.

The V and J genes are TRBV19 and TRBJ2-7; 7 bases match TRBD1. The CDR3 extends over 14 amino acids. V was pared by 1 base and J by 7 bases, with 7 bases of the junction left unmatched. From germline, CDR1 is LNHDA and CDR2 SQIVND (reference sequence). In nucleotides, the CDR3 is TGTGCCAGTAGTATAGCAGACAGGGTGGATGAGCAGTACTTC. Translated, it gives CASSIADRVDEQYF.

This rearrangement joins TRBV7-9 to TRBJ2-7, with D uncertain. Trimming pared 8 bases from V and 4 bases from J, leaving 12 bases between. Germline CDR1 SEHNR, CDR2 FQNEAQ (reference sequence). The CDR3 contains 12 residues. DNA of the CDR3: TGTGCCAGCCACTCAATCGGGTACGAGCAGTACTTC. Amino acid sequence: CASHSIGYEQYF. Using reference TRBV7-9 and TRBJ2-7 for the parts outside the CDR3, the full variable domain is DTGVSQNPRHKITKRGQNVTFRCDPISEHNRLYWYRQTLGQGPEFLTYFQNEAQLEKSRLLSDRFSAERPKGSFSTLEIQRTEQGDSAMYLCASHSIGYEQYFGPGTRLTVT.

V usage is TRBV5-5 and J usage is TRBJ1-2, with D uncertain. This CDR3 is built from 13 residues. Germline CDR1 and CDR2: SGHKS and YYEKEE (reference sequence). Trimming removed 4 bases at V and 7 bases at J, with 14 bases between. Here the CDR3 DNA reads TGTGCCAGCAGCGTCAGTAGACTGCTTGGCTACACCTTC. As protein: CASSVSRLLGYTF.

The V and J genes are TRBV5-1 and TRBJ1-1; TRBD1 agrees at 9 bases. The CDR3 is 15 amino acids. Unmatched junction bases numbered 7, after V lost 4 bases and J lost 3 bases. Germline CDR1 reads SGHRS; CDR2 reads YFSETQ. This CDR3 reads CASSTRDRAYTEAFF. The CDR3 DNA reads as TGCGCCAGCAGCACCCGGGACAGGGCTTACACTGAAGCTTTCTTT.

The table lists this clone with a few counts. Other DNA variants within this sample encode the same CDR3. The chain employs TRBV25-1 and TRBJ2-7, with D unclear. Germline CDR1 reads MGHDK; CDR2 reads SYGVNS. Trimming left V 6 bases short and J 4 bases short, with 4 bases between. The length of the CDR3 is 10 residues. The CDR3 nucleotides read TGTGCCAGCAGCGGATACGAGCAGTACTTC. Its protein is CASSGYEQYF.

The chain employs TRBV19 and TRBJ1-1; 9 bases match TRBD1. V lost 4 bases to trimming and J lost 0 bases; unmatched junction nucleotides: 12. Germline CDR1 reads LNHDA; CDR2 reads SQIVND (reference sequence). There are 18 residues in the CDR3. CDR3 sequence: CASSTRRSGQGVNTEAFF. Here the CDR3 DNA reads TGTGCCAGTAGTACAAGACGCTCGGGACAGGGAGTGAACACTGAAGCTTTCTTT.

This chain links TRBV28 with TRBJ2-7, with 9 bases that match TRBD2. J lost 1 base, V lost 10 bases, and 8 bases had no gene match. The germline V gene encodes CDR1 MDHEN and CDR2 SYDVKM. This CDR3 region has 14 residues. CDR3 residues: CATLAGVTSYEQYF. The CDR3, as DNA: TGTGCCACCTTAGCGGGAGTAACGTCCTACGAGCAGTACTTC.

J is TRBJ1-2 and V is TRBV2; D not certain. This CDR3 has 15 amino acids. Germline values: CDR1 SNHLY, CDR2 FYNNEI. V lost 0 bases and J 2 bases, leaving 10 bases between the germline ends. The CDR3 spells CASSEAGNENYGYTF. In nucleotides, the CDR3 is TGTGCCAGCAGTGAAGCCGGCAACGAGAACTATGGCTACACCTTC. Drawing the rest from reference TRBV2 and TRBJ1-2, the complete variable domain is EPEVTQTPSHQVTQMGQEVILRCVPISNHLYFYWYRQILGQKVEFLVSFYNNEISEKSEIFDDQFSVERPDGSNFTLKIRSTKLEDSAMYFCASSEAGNENYGYTFGSGTRLTVV.

The CDR3 sequence: CASRPSGGIEKLFF. CDR3 nucleotide sequence: TGTGCCAGCAGGCCCTCGGGGGGGATCGAAAAACTGTTTTTT. The chain links TRBV27 to TRBJ1-4, with D possibly TRBD1 on 5 matching bases. The CDR3 consists of 14 residues. V gave up 6 bases and J gave up 8 bases, with 16 bases separating them. Germline lookup yields CDR1 MNHEY and CDR2 SMNVEV (reference sequence).

The chain employs TRBV9 and TRBJ1-1, with 11 bases fitting TRBD1. With V trimmed by 0 bases and J by 6 bases, 7 bases remained unmatched. Per the germline V gene, CDR1 is SGDLS and CDR2 is YYNGEE. CDR3 length: 16 amino acids. The CDR3 DNA follows: TGTGCCAGCAGCGTAGCCGGGACAGGGGGATTCTCTGAAGCTTTCTTT. Residues: CASSVAGTGGFSEAFF.

This clone has a single count. The V call is TRBV28, the J call TRBJ2-7, with 9 positions matching TRBD1. The CDR3 loop spans 15 amino acids. Germline V gene lookup returns CDR1 MDHEN and CDR2 SYDVKM. The V segment lost 7 bases and the J segment 4 bases; nucleotides outside the gene matches: 11. CDR3 nucleotide sequence: TGTGCCAGCACCTGGGGCCGGGACAGGGCTTACGAGCAGTACTTC. This gives the protein CASTWGRDRAYEQYF. The entire variable domain, with the rest obtained from reference TRBV28 and TRBJ2-7, is as follows: DVKVTQSSRYLVKRTGEKVFLECVQDMDHENMFWYRQDPGLGLRLIYFSYDVKMKEKGDIPEGYSVSREKKERFSLILESASTNQTSMYLCASTWGRDRAYEQYFGPGTRLTVT.

This clone was detected only once. The chain links TRBV7-9 to TRBJ2-6; 9 bases align to TRBD1. The V gene end was trimmed by 2 bases and the J gene end by 2 bases; junction bases not matched to a gene: 1. This CDR3 is 16 amino acids long. In germline, CDR1 is SEHNR, CDR2 FQNEAQ (reference sequence). DNA of the CDR3: TGTGCCAGCAGCTTAAGGACAGGGGCTGGGGCCAACGTCCTGACTTTC. As protein: CASSLRTGAGANVLTF.

This clone appeared once. The V gene is TRBV7-6, the J gene TRBJ2-7; D ambiguous. Germline values: CDR1 SGHVS, CDR2 FNYEAQ. V was cut by 5 bases and J by 0 bases, with 11 bases left in between. This CDR3 has 14 residues. The CDR3 is CASSPRLSSYEQYF. CDR3 sequence (DNA): TGTGCCAGCAGCCCAAGACTGAGCTCCTACGAGCAGTACTTC.

This clone showed up just once. The J gene is TRBJ1-5, the V gene TRBV4-1; 8 nucleotides align to TRBD1. V was clipped by 0 bases and J by 7 bases; unmatched bases: 8. Germline CDR1 and CDR2: MGHRA and YSYEKL. CDR3 length: 16 residues. The CDR3, as DNA: TGCGCCAGCAGCCAAGACAGGGGGCAGGGTTGGCAGCCCCAGCATTTT. The encoded protein is CASSQDRGQGWQPQHF.

This clone appeared a single time. The chain carries TRBV13 and TRBJ1-1; D call uncertain. Germline lookup yields CDR1 PRHDT and CDR2 FYEKMQ (reference sequence). Trimming removed 5 bases at V and 1 base at J, with 5 bases between. CDR3 length: 12 residues. Written as DNA, the CDR3 is TGTGCCAGCAGCCCTGGGAACACTGAAGCTTTCTTT. It codes for CASSPGNTEAFF.

The V call is TRBV15, the J call TRBJ2-1, with a tentative D call TRBD2 (6 bases). V gave up 5 bases and J gave up 3 bases, with 11 bases separating them. The CDR3 runs to 14 residues. Germline CDR1 and CDR2: LNHNV and YYDKDF (reference sequence). CDR3 coding DNA: TGTGCCACCAGCCGGGCTAGCGACTACAATGAGCAGTTCTTC. This encodes CATSRASDYNEQFF. The complete variable domain, with remaining parts taken from reference TRBV15 and TRBJ2-1, reads DAMVIQNPRYQVTQFGKPVTLSCSQTLNHNVMYWYQQKSSQAPKLLFHYYDKDFNNEADTPDNFQSRRPNTSFCFLDIRSPGLGDTAMYLCATSRASDYNEQFFGPGTRLTVL.

V is TRBV5-1 and J is TRBJ1-2; 7 nucleotides line up with TRBD1. This CDR3 spans 14 amino acids. Per germline, CDR1 SGHRS and CDR2 YFSETQ. V dropped 3 bases and J dropped 5; count of bases not matched to a gene: 7. In DNA, the CDR3 is TGCGCCAGCAGCTCCGGGACAGACTATTATGGCTACACCTTC. Translated: CASSSGTDYYGYTF.

This chain connects TRBV6-1 to TRBJ2-3; D remains ambiguous. This CDR3 region has 16 residues. Germline CDR1 reads MNHNS; CDR2 reads SASEGT. V was shortened by 2 bases and J by 2 bases, with 14 bases between the two germline ends. Here the CDR3 reads CASSEPTSFPTDTQYF. DNA of the CDR3: TGTGCCAGCAGTGAACCAACCAGTTTCCCCACAGATACGCAGTATTTT.

J is TRBJ2-1 and V is TRBV5-4; TRBD1 matches at 9 bases. This CDR3 contains 13 residues. The V segment lost 3 bases and the J segment 5 bases; nucleotides outside the gene matches: 0. CDR1 is SGHNT, CDR2 YYREEE, per germline (reference sequence). DNA of the CDR3: TGTGCCAGCAGCTGGGACAGGGACAATGAGCAGTTCTTC. Its protein is CASSWDRDNEQFF.

The chain employs TRBV5-1 and TRBJ2-2; 8 bases are shared with TRBD1. The CDR3 totals 15 residues. Germline CDR1 reads SGHRS; CDR2 reads YFSETQ. With V trimmed by 4 bases and J by 5 bases, 7 bases remained unmatched. The CDR3 bases are TGCGCCAGCAGCGCCGACAGGGGATGGACCGGGGAGCTGTTTTTT. Translated, it gives CASSADRGWTGELFF.

About this clone: In the same sample, other DNA sequences code for this CDR3. The chain links TRBV19 to TRBJ2-7, with D unclear. The CDR3 is 10 residues long. CDR1 and CDR2 (germline): LNHDA, SQIVND (reference sequence). V lost 8 bases to trimming and J lost 4 bases, with 6 bases between them. The CDR3 sequence is CASGEYEQYF. The CDR3 DNA reads as TGTGCCAGTGGGGAATACGAGCAGTACTTC.

The chain has TRBV7-9 and TRBJ2-5; 8 nucleotides agree with TRBD1. V lost 3 bases and J lost 6; bases outside the gene matches: 12. CDR1 SEHNR and CDR2 FQNEAQ come from the germline V gene (reference sequence). The CDR3 is 16 amino acids. The CDR3: CASSFPQGERGQTQYF. DNA of the CDR3: TGTGCCAGCAGCTTTCCACAGGGGGAAAGGGGGCAGACCCAGTACTTC.

The J gene is TRBJ2-1, the V gene TRBV9; TRBD2 matches 8 bases. Unmatched junction bases numbered 9, after V lost 3 bases and J lost 10 bases. Germline assignment: CDR1 SGDLS and CDR2 YYNGEE. This CDR3 has 14 residues. CDR3 bases: TGTGCCAGCAGCGCCAAAGCGGGAGTTAAGGAGCAGTTCTTC. Translated: CASSAKAGVKEQFF.

This clone was counted once. This sample also contains other DNA sequences that code for the same CDR3. The chain is built from TRBV19 and TRBJ2-7; no reliable D call. Per germline, CDR1 LNHDA and CDR2 SQIVND (reference sequence). Trimming left V 3 bases short and J 4 bases short, with 10 bases between. The CDR3 loop spans 13 amino acids. The CDR3 DNA sequence: TGTGCCAGTAGTATTCGGGCAACGTACGAGCAGTACTTC. Amino acid sequence: CASSIRATYEQYF.

This chain uses TRBV28 with TRBJ2-1; 10 bases are shared with TRBD2. V shed 4 bases and J 6 bases; nucleotides not matched to a gene: 12. Germline-derived CDR1 and CDR2 are MDHEN and SYDVKM. The CDR3 contains 17 residues. The CDR3, as DNA: TGTGCCAGCAGTTCGCCACGTCAGCGGGAGGGTAGCAATGAGCAGTTCTTC. Translated: CASSSPRQREGSNEQFF. Combining the CDR3 with reference TRBV28 and TRBJ2-1 gives the whole variable domain DVKVTQSSRYLVKRTGEKVFLECVQDMDHENMFWYRQDPGLGLRLIYFSYDVKMKEKGDIPEGYSVSREKKERFSLILESASTNQTSMYLCASSSPRQREGSNEQFFGPGTRLTVL.

The CDR3 nucleotides read TGTGCCAGCAGCTTAGGGGGCGTTGACTATGGCTACACCTTC. Protein: CASSLGGVDYGYTF. The V gene is TRBV13, the J gene TRBJ1-2; D not resolved. CDR3 length equals 14 residues. V was clipped by 0 bases and J by 3 bases, with 8 bases between them. The germline V gene has CDR1 PRHDT and CDR2 FYEKMQ (reference sequence). The whole variable domain, filled in from reference TRBV13 and TRBJ1-2, reads AAGVIQSPRHLIKEKRETATLKCYPIPRHDTVYWYQQGPGQDPQFLISFYEKMQSDKGSIPDRFSAQQFSDYHSELNMSSLELGDSALYFCASSLGGVDYGYTFGSGTRLTVV.

The V gene is TRBV7-9, the J gene TRBJ2-3; possibly TRBD2 for D (6 bases). This CDR3 is 18 amino acids long. V was trimmed by 5 bases and J by 0 bases, leaving 21 bases between them. Germline assignment: CDR1 SEHNR and CDR2 FQNEAQ (reference sequence). The DNA of the CDR3 is TGTGCCAGCAGCCTTACCGTTATTAGCGGAACTAGCACAGATACGCAGTATTTT. Encoded protein: CASSLTVISGTSTDTQYF.